The 28 T cell receptor beta chains below were found in one sample sequenced in a study of beta chain features in type 1 diabetes (dated by TCRdb to between 2018 and 2020). Study-wide findings and limitations: Type 1 diabetes patients showed a moderate but significant shortening of TCRB CDR3 length in all four CD4+ subsets.

Library preparation used the immunoSEQ multiplex PCR assay. The entire isolated RNA was reverse transcribed using the High Capacity cDNA Reverse Transcription Kit, and thus expressed TCRB transcripts were sequenced. Not all clones reach the TCRdb copy of this immuneACCESS table, which keeps in-frame sequences only. Checked studies attribute under half of the gap to unresolved V genes and leave the rest unexplained. For this sample the table gives 300,000 to 350,000 clones, of which approximately 13% were detected only once. Roughly 0.015% of the sample lies in the top ten. These TCRs are of unknown antigen specificity. The sample taken for sequencing was naive CD4+ T cells from blood. The cell subset or site label for this specimen denotes: true naive CD4+ T cells. The origin of the receptors is a woman between 18 and 29 years old with type 1 diabetes.

The chain recombines TRBV5-1 with TRBJ2-3, with 8 bases aligning to TRBD1. This CDR3 has 16 residues. V was clipped by 0 bases and J by 1 base; unmatched bases: 4. Germline V gene data show CDR1 as SGHRS and CDR2 as YFSETQ. The CDR3 DNA is TGCGCCAGCAGCTTGGGACAGGGGAGAGGCACAGATACGCAGTATTTT. It yields the protein CASSLGQGRGTDTQYF.

This clone has just a few counts. V usage is TRBV29-1 and J usage is TRBJ2-5; 7 bases are shared with TRBD2. Germline CDR1 SQVTM, CDR2 ANQGSEA. The junction had 8 bases not matched to a gene; V was cut back by 7 bases and J by 3 bases. CDR3 length: 13 residues. CDR3 residues: CSEYDGGKETQYF. CDR3 bases: TGCAGCGAATACGACGGGGGGAAAGAGACCCAGTACTTC.

This clone was picked up a small number of times. The rearrangement uses TRBV7-2 and TRBJ1-3, with a weak D call TRBD1 (6 bases). Germline lookup yields CDR1 SGHTA and CDR2 FQGNSA. The CDR3 has 14 amino acids. The V gene lost 5 bases and the J gene lost 8 bases, with 16 bases spanning the gap. CDR3 residues: CASSDRQAGDTIYF. For the CDR3, the DNA is TGTGCCAGCAGCGACAGACAGGCCGGTGACACCATATATTTT.

Only a few counts were recorded for this clone. The chain links TRBV2 to TRBJ2-5; D is perhaps TRBD2 (6 bases). The CDR3 is made up of 14 amino acids. The V and J ends lost 10 bases and 2 bases respectively, with 17 bases between them. Germline V gene data show CDR1 as SNHLY and CDR2 as FYNNEI. DNA of the CDR3: TGTGCCACCTCCCCGGGACTGCTTCAAGAGACCCAGTACTTC. It translates to CATSPGLLQETQYF.

Only a few counts were recorded for this clone. The rearrangement joins TRBV28 to TRBJ2-3, with 9 bases identical to TRBD2. J was trimmed by 2 bases and V by 3 bases; bases with no gene match: 6. This CDR3 is built from 16 residues. Germline lookup yields CDR1 MDHEN and CDR2 SYDVKM. The CDR3 loop reads CASSLGASGDTDTQYF. CDR3 nucleotides: TGTGCCAGCAGTTTGGGGGCTAGCGGGGACACAGATACGCAGTATTTT.

This clone was counted only a few times. This rearrangement joins TRBV5-6 to TRBJ2-7; TRBD1 is a possible D gene (6 bases). V shed 2 bases and J shed 2 bases, with 20 bases lying between them. The CDR3 covers 17 residues. CDR1 and CDR2 from the germline V gene are SGHDT and YYEEEE. Here the CDR3 reads CASSLQGWDIFAYEQYV. The DNA for the CDR3 is TGTGCCAGCAGCTTACAAGGGTGGGACATCTTTGCCTACGAGCAGTACGTC.

V usage is TRBV2 and J usage is TRBJ2-5; the D gene is possibly TRBD2 (5 bases). The CDR3 sequence is 14 residues long. Per the germline V gene, CDR1 is SNHLY and CDR2 is FYNNEI. Deletions cut 2 bases from V and 5 bases from J, with 12 bases between. Here the CDR3 DNA reads TGTGCCAGCAGTGAAACCCCCGGCGGGGAGACCCAGTACTTC. This sequence encodes CASSETPGGETQYF.

The chain combines TRBV28 with TRBJ2-3, with 8 bases matching TRBD1. After removal of 6 bases from V and 5 bases from J, the junction contained 13 bases not matched to a gene. This CDR3 is built from 16 residues. Looked up from germline, CDR1 is MDHEN and CDR2 is SYDVKM. The CDR3 DNA reads as TGTGCCAGCAGCATTCGCGGACAGGGACGGGGAGATACGCAGTATTTT. Its translation: CASSIRGQGRGDTQYF.

This clone has a handful of counts. CDR3 sequence (DNA): TGTGCCAGCAGCCTCCTGGGAGGAGGGAACTCCTACGAGCAGTACTTC. Protein sequence: CASSLLGGGNSYEQYF. The chain couples TRBV4-2 to TRBJ2-7; weak D call: TRBD2 (6 bases). This CDR3 has 16 residues. Trimming pared 4 bases from V and 0 bases from J, leaving 16 bases between. CDR1 and CDR2 from the germline V gene are LGHNA and YNFKEQ.

On this clone itself: At the DNA level, this CDR3 is encoded by other sequences in the same sample as well. The J gene is TRBJ2-3, the V gene TRBV29-1; TRBD2 matches at 8 bases. After removal of 7 bases from V and 4 bases from J, the junction contained 7 bases not matched to a gene. The CDR3 is 13 residues long. Germline V gene data show CDR1 as SQVTM and CDR2 as ANQGSEA. CDR3 protein: CSAGTRLADTQYF. In nucleotides, the CDR3 is TGCAGCGCCGGGACTAGACTGGCAGATACGCAGTATTTT.

This clone has just a few counts. The rearrangement uses TRBV14 and TRBJ2-1, with unresolved D. Per germline, CDR1 SGHDN and CDR2 FVKESK. The CDR3 loop spans 16 amino acids. With 0 bases removed from V and 11 bases from J, the gap between germline ends came to 20 bases. The CDR3 bases are TGTGCCAGCAGCCAAGATATTGGGCTTATCCTACATCAGCAGTTCTTC. Translated: CASSQDIGLILHQQFF.

This clone was picked up a small number of times. This chain links TRBV7-2 with TRBJ1-5, with D unresolved. The CDR3 sequence is 12 residues long. V shed 4 bases and J shed 4 bases, with 5 bases lying between them. Germline assignment: CDR1 SGHTA and CDR2 FQGNSA. CDR3 bases: TGTGCCAGCAGCTCAGTAAATCAGCCCCAGCATTTT. Translated, it gives CASSSVNQPQHF.

In its sample, this clone was seen a few times. V is TRBV14 and J is TRBJ2-1, with TRBD2 matching 9 bases. The CDR3 runs 17 residues. The J segment lost 0 bases and the V segment lost 4 bases, leaving 7 bases of the junction unmatched. Germline CDR1 and CDR2: SGHDN and FVKESK. CDR3 in amino acids: CASSRWTSARSYNEQFF. CDR3 in DNA: TGTGCCAGCAGCCGGTGGACTAGCGCCCGCTCCTACAATGAGCAGTTCTTC.

The chain couples TRBV19 to TRBJ2-4; weak D call: TRBD1 (6 bases). The V end was cut by 4 bases, the J end by 1 base, with 26 bases between. Germline V gene data show CDR1 as LNHDA and CDR2 as SQIVND (reference sequence). The CDR3 is made up of 20 amino acids. The chain's CDR3 is CASSTSIQATGPGAKNIQYF. Here the CDR3 DNA reads TGTGCCAGTAGTACCTCCATCCAAGCGACAGGACCGGGGGCCAAAAACATTCAGTACTTC.

V gene TRBV7-9 combines with J gene TRBJ2-3; maybe TRBD2 (6 bases). Trimming removed 1 base from V and 4 bases from J, with 24 bases in between. Germline V gene data show CDR1 as SEHNR and CDR2 as FQNEAQ (reference sequence). The CDR3 totals 19 residues. CDR3 sequence: CASSLGGRTLYKGADTQYF. The CDR3 DNA follows: TGTGCCAGCAGCTTAGGTGGGAGGACACTGTACAAGGGCGCAGATACGCAGTATTTT.

This clone has more than one count but fewer than ten. V is TRBV9 and J is TRBJ2-5; 10 bases line up with TRBD1. The CDR3 sequence is 17 residues long. The V gene end was trimmed by 4 bases and the J gene end by 5 bases; junction bases not matched to a gene: 14. Germline CDR1 is SGDLS and CDR2 is YYNGEE. The CDR3 spells CASSPLSGGQGGETQYF. In DNA form, the CDR3 reads TGTGCCAGCAGCCCCCTAAGTGGAGGACAGGGGGGGGAGACCCAGTACTTC.

This clone was detected a few times. The chain recombines TRBV28 with TRBJ2-1; a possible D gene is TRBD1 (7 bases). The CDR3 consists of 14 residues. V lost 6 bases to trimming and J lost 3 bases, with 12 bases between them. Germline V gene lookup returns CDR1 MDHEN and CDR2 SYDVKM. CDR3 in amino acids: CASSRGTVYNEQFF. The CDR3 DNA reads TGTGCCAGCAGCCGGGGGACAGTCTACAATGAGCAGTTCTTC.

The rearrangement uses TRBV18 and TRBJ2-7, with TRBD1 as a possible D gene (6 bases). This CDR3 region has 15 residues. Per germline, CDR1 KGHSH and CDR2 LQKENI. V lost 3 bases and J lost 6, with 18 bases in between. CDR3 residues: CASSPTPRGSGEQYV. DNA for the CDR3: TGTGCCAGCTCACCGACACCCAGGGGCTCTGGCGAGCAGTACGTC.

This clone was recorded a few times. The chain couples TRBV11-2 to TRBJ2-1; a possible D gene is TRBD2 (5 bases). V lost 5 bases, J lost 6 bases, and 11 bases lay in between. The CDR3 spans 13 residues. CDR1 is SGHAT and CDR2 is FQNNGV in the germline V gene. DNA for the CDR3: TGTGCCAGCAGCAAGGGAGCCCCCAATGAGCAGTTCTTC. Translated: CASSKGAPNEQFF.

The CDR3 coding sequence is TGTGCCACTTCCCCGCAGGGGAGCTCCTACGAGCAGTACTTC. Translating gives CATSPQGSSYEQYF. J is TRBJ2-7 and V is TRBV15; D possibly corresponds to TRBD1 (6 bases). From germline, CDR1 is LNHNV and CDR2 YYDKDF (reference sequence). The CDR3 sequence is 14 residues long. V was trimmed by 9 bases and J by 0 bases, leaving 15 bases between them.

The V gene is TRBV19, the J gene TRBJ2-2; 14 bases fit TRBD2. CDR1 and CDR2 (germline): LNHDA, SQIVND (reference sequence). This CDR3 is built from 18 residues. V dropped 5 bases and J dropped 0; count of bases not matched to a gene: 5. The CDR3 loop is CASSPGTSGSSNTGELFF. CDR3 in DNA: TGTGCCAGTAGTCCAGGGACTAGCGGGAGTTCGAACACCGGGGAGCTGTTTTTT.

The chain links TRBV12-5 to TRBJ2-1, with TRBD2 matching over 7 bases. CDR3 length: 16 residues. Germline V gene sequence: CDR1 LGHNT, CDR2 FRNRAP. Trimming removed 6 bases from V and 8 bases from J; junction bases left unmatched: 16. In nucleotides, the CDR3 is TGTGCTAGTGGCCTCCGTCTAGCGGTCGTGGTCGATGAGCAGTTCTTC. This encodes CASGLRLAVVVDEQFF.

About this clone: At the DNA level, this CDR3 is encoded by other sequences in the same sample as well. The CDR3: CASSLGDRAYNEQFF. In DNA, the CDR3 is TGCGCCAGCAGCCTGGGGGACAGGGCGTACAATGAGCAGTTCTTC. The chain has TRBV5-1 and TRBJ2-1; 9 nucleotides agree with TRBD1. V shed 4 bases and J 4 bases; nucleotides not matched to a gene: 6. This CDR3 spans 15 amino acids. Looked up from germline, CDR1 is SGHRS and CDR2 is YFSETQ.

J is TRBJ1-4 and V is TRBV7-2; tentatively, D is TRBD1 (5 bases). V lost 3 bases, J lost 4 bases, and 9 bases lay in between. The germline V gene has CDR1 SGHTA and CDR2 FQGNSA. The CDR3 runs 14 residues. This CDR3 reads CASSLGQVNEKLFF. As DNA, the CDR3 is TGTGCCAGCAGCTTGGGGCAGGTTAATGAAAAACTGTTTTTT.

The chain employs TRBV9 and TRBJ1-1; D remains unclear. In germline, CDR1 is SGDLS, CDR2 YYNGEE. V gave up 0 bases and J gave up 0 bases, with 12 bases separating them. This CDR3 is built from 16 residues. CDR3 sequence reads: CASSVDPGGMNTEAFF. The CDR3 nucleotides read TGTGCCAGCAGCGTAGATCCGGGAGGAATGAACACTGAAGCTTTCTTT.

This clone was seen a few times. The CDR3 here is CASSLIGGPDLEQYF. The CDR3, as DNA: TGTGCCAGCAGTTTAATCGGGGGGCCGGACCTCGAGCAGTACTTC. This sequence joins TRBV28 and TRBJ2-7; possible D gene TRBD2, 7 bases. Germline V gene data show CDR1 as MDHEN and CDR2 as SYDVKM. V was trimmed by 2 bases and J by 6 bases, leaving 17 bases between them. CDR3 length equals 15 residues.

This clone was detected a few times. The V call is TRBV14, the J call TRBJ2-7; D not certain. The V end lost 3 bases, the J end lost 1 base, and 10 bases lay between the germline ends. The CDR3 has 14 amino acids. Germline CDR1 reads SGHDN; CDR2 reads FVKESK. CDR3 nucleotides: TGTGCCAGCAGCCACCCCGGCGGATCCTACGAGCAGTACTTC. It yields the protein CASSHPGGSYEQYF.

The rearrangement uses TRBV19 and TRBJ2-5; 9 positions agree with TRBD1. Losses at the gene ends were 0 bases for V and 4 bases for J; bases not matched to a gene: 3. This CDR3 region has 15 residues. Germline-derived CDR1 and CDR2 are LNHDA and SQIVND (reference sequence). CDR3 sequence (DNA): TGTGCCAGTAGTATAGACGGACAGGGGAGAGAGACCCAGTACTTC. It translates to CASSIDGQGRETQYF.